This TCR beta chain was observed in a study of pediatric ulcerative colitis. The wider study: Ulcerative colitis patients had pancolitis or left-sided colitis, with confirming histology.

The rectum was sampled with one to two pinch biopsies at colonoscopy. The method was immunoSEQ multiplex PCR; TCRdb's version includes in-frame clones alone and lacks a portion of them. The data contain some 50,000 clones, around 78% of them seen just once; the ten biggest clones take up over 3%. The CDR3 is 15 residues long. Trimming at V came to 5 bases and at J to 5 bases, leaving 11 bases not matched to a gene. Germline-derived CDR1 and CDR2 are LNHNV and YYDKDF (reference sequence). Sequenced input: gut tissue. The chain uses TRBV15 and TRBJ2-5; 7 bases line up with TRBD1. This clonotype was sampled from a girl aged 5 to 17 with moderate ulcerative colitis. The CDR3, as DNA: TGTGCCACCAGCCGCCTTAGGGGGCCTTTGGAGACCCAGTACTTC. It encodes CATSRLRGPLETQYF.